This is a list of T cell receptor beta chains from one sample in a study of shared clonotypes between healthy human individuals. Libraries were prepared by immunoSEQ multiplex PCR; TCRdb keeps only in-frame clonotypes and omits some of them. The sample lists a few million clones; about nine tenths were seen once. The sequenced sample consisted of naive CD4+ T cells from PBMCs. The source of these receptors is a man aged 18 to 29 in good health. Some clones in this sample may be carry-over from other donors' samples. The CDR3 runs from the conserved cysteine through the conserved F or W. D genes are given only for firm matches. Rows may omit the clone size; those that give it use once, few, many or a size class.

clone_size	cdr3_length	v_call	d_call	j_call	cdr3_nt	cdr3_aa
NA	17	TRBV27	NA	TRBJ2-6	TGTGCCAGCAGTTTAAACCGAACCCCCTCTGGGGCCAACGTCCTGACTTTC	CASSLNRTPSGANVLTF
NA	12	TRBV7-9	NA	TRBJ1-1	TGTGCCAGCAGCTTAGAGTACACTGAAGCTTTCTTT	CASSLEYTEAFF
NA	15	TRBV11-2	NA	TRBJ1-5	TGTGCCAGCAGCTTAGACCGGACACATAATCAGCCCCAGCACTTT	CASSLDRTHNQPQHF
NA	15	TRBV10-3	TRBD2	TRBJ2-7	TGTGCCATCAGTGAGTCTATAGCGGGAGGGTACGAGCAGTACTTC	CAISESIAGGYEQYF
NA	13	TRBV28	NA	TRBJ2-5	TGTGCCAGCAGTTTAGGGGGGCAGGAGACCCAGTACTTC	CASSLGGQETQYF
NA	15	TRBV5-4	TRBD2	TRBJ2-1	TGTGCCAGCAGCGAAACCGGGACTAGCGGGCGGGAGCAGTTCTTC	CASSETGTSGREQFF
NA	16	TRBV4-3	TRBD1	TRBJ2-1	TGCGCCAGCAGCGCCCGGACAGGGAGCTCCTACAATGAGCAGTTCTTC	CASSARTGSSYNEQFF
NA	14	TRBV29-1	NA	TRBJ2-1	TGCAGCGTTGTACGGGGAAGCTCCTACAATGAGCAGTTCTTC	CSVVRGSSYNEQFF
once	15	TRBV7-9	TRBD1	TRBJ2-2	TGTGCCAGCAGCCTGTGGGACAGGATGACCGGGGAGCTGTTTTTT	CASSLWDRMTGELFF
NA	17	TRBV4-1	NA	TRBJ2-6	TGCGCCAGCAGCCAAGGTCGACAGTTCTCTGGGGCCAACGTCCTGACTTTC	CASSQGRQFSGANVLTF
once	13	TRBV5-8	NA	TRBJ2-5	TGTGCCAGCAGCCCCGGAATGGTACAGCCCCAGTACTTC	CASSPGMVQPQYF
NA	17	TRBV19	TRBD2	TRBJ2-3	TGTGCCAGTAGTTCCCGGACTAGCGGGAGTATCACAGATACGCAGTATTTT	CASSSRTSGSITDTQYF
NA	18	TRBV11-2	TRBD2	TRBJ2-2	TGTGCCAGCAGCTTAGACCTTTGGGTTAGCGGGAGCACCGGGGAGCTGTTTTTT	CASSLDLWVSGSTGELFF
NA	15	TRBV5-1	TRBD1	TRBJ2-2	TGCGCCAGCAGCTCCCCGACAGGGGACACCGGGGAGCTGTTTTTT	CASSSPTGDTGELFF
NA	15	TRBV4-1	NA	TRBJ1-5	TGCGCCAGCAGCCAAGTGGACGGTCCCACGCAGCCCCAGCATTTT	CASSQVDGPTQPQHF
NA	15	TRBV18	TRBD2	TRBJ2-3	TGTGCCAGCTCACCAATGACGGGAGGAACAGATACGCAGTATTTT	CASSPMTGGTDTQYF
NA	15	TRBV19	TRBD2	TRBJ2-7	TGTGCCAGTAGCCCGACTAGCGGGATGTACTACGAGCAGTACTTC	CASSPTSGMYYEQYF
NA	16	TRBV27	NA	TRBJ1-1	TGTGCCAGCAGTTCCAAGCTGCGGGCGATGAACACTGAAGCTTTCTTT	CASSSKLRAMNTEAFF
NA	14	TRBV5-1	NA	TRBJ1-5	TGCGCCAGCAGCTTGTCGGGGGTTGGCCAGCCCCAGCATTTT	CASSLSGVGQPQHF
NA	11	TRBV7-3	NA	TRBJ2-7	TGTGCTCCCCCATTAGGGTACGAGCAGTACTTC	CAPPLGYEQYF
NA	15	TRBV4-2	TRBD2	TRBJ2-1	TGTGCCAGCAGCCCGGGGACTAGCGGGAGCAATGAGCAGTTCTTC	CASSPGTSGSNEQFF
NA	14	TRBV18	NA	TRBJ1-5	TGTGCCAGCTCACCGACAGAGGTAAATCAGCCCCAGCATTTT	CASSPTEVNQPQHF
NA	10	TRBV20-1	NA	TRBJ2-7	TGCAGTGCCATTGACTACGAGCAGTACTTC	CSAIDYEQYF
NA	14	TRBV18	NA	TRBJ1-5	TGTGCCAGCTCCTTTAGTGATCCCAATCAGCCCCAGCATTTT	CASSFSDPNQPQHF
NA	16	TRBV28	TRBD2	TRBJ2-4	TGTGCCAGCAGTCCGGCGGGGGATTTAGCCAAAAACATTCAGTACTTC	CASSPAGDLAKNIQYF
NA	17	TRBV27	NA	TRBJ2-7	TGTGCCAGCAGTTTTGGGGTCCGGGACGTCTCTAACCACGAGCAGTACTTC	CASSFGVRDVSNHEQYF
NA	11	TRBV20-1	NA	TRBJ2-3	TGCAGTGGTCACCACACAGATACGCAGTATTTT	CSGHHTDTQYF
NA	14	TRBV5-1	NA	TRBJ2-1	TGCGCCAGCAGCTTGGAGGGCAGCTCCAATGAGCAGTTCTTC	CASSLEGSSNEQFF
NA	17	TRBV18	NA	TRBJ2-6	TGTGCCAGCTCACTACTGGGGCCAAACTCTGGGGCCAACGTCCTGACTTTC	CASSLLGPNSGANVLTF
NA	13	TRBV4-1	NA	TRBJ1-3	TGCGCCAGCAGCCAAGATAGCGGGGACACGGCAGATTTT	CASSQDSGDTADF
NA	14	TRBV9	NA	TRBJ1-1	TGTGCCAGCAGCGTTACAGGGTTTATCACTGAAGCTTTCTTT	CASSVTGFITEAFF
NA	14	TRBV9	NA	TRBJ2-1	TGTGCCAGCAGCGTAGCCAGAACGGCCAATGAGCAGTTCTTC	CASSVARTANEQFF
NA	15	TRBV15	TRBD1	TRBJ2-7	TGTGCCACCAGCACGTCGGACAGGGCGCCTGCAGAGCAGTACTTC	CATSTSDRAPAEQYF
NA	15	TRBV5-1	NA	TRBJ1-2	TGCGCCAGCAGCCCGACTCCAGGGGACTCGGGAGGCTACACCTTC	CASSPTPGDSGGYTF
NA	15	TRBV9	TRBD2	TRBJ2-1	TGTGCCAGCAGTTATAGGACTAGTCCCTACAATGAGCAGTTCTTC	CASSYRTSPYNEQFF
NA	14	TRBV9	TRBD2	TRBJ2-7	TGTGCCAGCAGCGTAGATAGCGGGAGAGGTGAGCAGTACTTC	CASSVDSGRGEQYF
NA	14	TRBV19	NA	TRBJ2-5	TGTGCCAGTAGTATCGGGACAATCCAAGAGACCCAGTACTTC	CASSIGTIQETQYF
NA	15	TRBV7-3	NA	TRBJ2-7	TGTGCCAGCAGCTTTGACAGTGCCCTCTCCTACGAGCAGTACTTC	CASSFDSALSYEQYF
NA	17	TRBV28	TRBD2	TRBJ2-6	TGTGCCAGCAGTTTATCCGGTAGCGGGAATGGGGCCAACGTCCTGACTTTC	CASSLSGSGNGANVLTF
NA	14	TRBV9	TRBD1	TRBJ2-2	TGTGCCAGCAGCCCAAGGGGGCTCGGCGGGGAGCTGTTTTTT	CASSPRGLGGELFF
NA	15	TRBV18	NA	TRBJ1-1	TGTGCCAGCTCACCGCCAACGGCGGGAGGGACTGAAGCTTTCTTT	CASSPPTAGGTEAFF
NA	13	TRBV5-1	NA	TRBJ2-7	TGCGCCAGCAGTGGACCCTACAGAAACGAGCAGTACTTC	CASSGPYRNEQYF
NA	15	TRBV4-2	TRBD1	TRBJ2-5	TGTGCCAGCAGCCAGAGGGACAGGGTAGGCGAGACCCAGTACTTC	CASSQRDRVGETQYF
NA	12	TRBV7-2	NA	TRBJ1-5	TGTGCCAGCACCCGGGGAAATCAGCCCCAGCATTTT	CASTRGNQPQHF
NA	12	TRBV30	NA	TRBJ2-7	TGTGCCTGGAGCCGCGATAAGGACGAGCAGTACTTC	CAWSRDKDEQYF
NA	18	TRBV10-3	NA	TRBJ2-3	TGTGCCATCAGGGGAACTGGGGCCGGGGGCCCTAGCACAGATACGCAGTATTTT	CAIRGTGAGGPSTDTQYF
NA	18	TRBV7-6	TRBD2	TRBJ2-7	TGTGCCAGCAGCCCCCCGCCCAGCGGGAGGGCCAGCGACTACGAGCAGTACTTC	CASSPPPSGRASDYEQYF
NA	15	TRBV30	NA	TRBJ2-6	TGTGCCTGGAGTGGGGGCCCCCCTGGGGCCAACGTCCTGACTTTC	CAWSGGPPGANVLTF
NA	16	TRBV6-6	NA	TRBJ1-1	TGTGCCAGCAGTTACTCGAGTTTCACAGGTAGCACTGAAGCTTTCTTT	CASSYSSFTGSTEAFF
once	14	TRBV2	NA	TRBJ1-2	TGTGCCAGCAGCAGGACGGGGGGATTCTATGGCTACACCTTC	CASSRTGGFYGYTF
NA	17	TRBV7-8	TRBD1	TRBJ1-2	TGTGCCAGCAGCTTAGTTTTCATCGGTTTGGCCAGGGGGGGCTACACCTTC	CASSLVFIGLARGGYTF
NA	13	TRBV9	NA	TRBJ2-2	TGTGCCAGCAGCGTCCGAGGGACCGGGGAGCTGTTTTTT	CASSVRGTGELFF
NA	16	TRBV30	NA	TRBJ1-4	TGTGCCTGGAGTGGACCCGGGACCCCTGTTGGTGAAAAACTGTTTTTT	CAWSGPGTPVGEKLFF
NA	14	TRBV6-1	NA	TRBJ2-3	TGTGCCAGCAGTGCGACCCCCTCTGGAGATACGCAGTATTTT	CASSATPSGDTQYF
NA	14	TRBV6-5	TRBD2	TRBJ2-3	TGTGCCAGCAGCCCAGCGGGAGCTGAAGATACGCAGTATTTT	CASSPAGAEDTQYF
NA	16	TRBV18	TRBD1	TRBJ2-6	TGTGCCAGCTCACCAGGACAGGGCTCTGGGGCCAACGTCCTGACTTTC	CASSPGQGSGANVLTF
once	14	TRBV5-6	NA	TRBJ1-5	TGTGCCAGCAGCTCCGACATGGGCAATCAGCCCCAGCATTTT	CASSSDMGNQPQHF
NA	12	TRBV11-2	NA	TRBJ1-1	TGTGCCAGCAGCTTAAAGGGCACTGAAGCTTTCTTT	CASSLKGTEAFF
NA	16	TRBV9	NA	TRBJ1-3	TGTGCCAGCAGCGAGGGGTGGTTGCTCTCTGGAAACACCATATATTTT	CASSEGWLLSGNTIYF